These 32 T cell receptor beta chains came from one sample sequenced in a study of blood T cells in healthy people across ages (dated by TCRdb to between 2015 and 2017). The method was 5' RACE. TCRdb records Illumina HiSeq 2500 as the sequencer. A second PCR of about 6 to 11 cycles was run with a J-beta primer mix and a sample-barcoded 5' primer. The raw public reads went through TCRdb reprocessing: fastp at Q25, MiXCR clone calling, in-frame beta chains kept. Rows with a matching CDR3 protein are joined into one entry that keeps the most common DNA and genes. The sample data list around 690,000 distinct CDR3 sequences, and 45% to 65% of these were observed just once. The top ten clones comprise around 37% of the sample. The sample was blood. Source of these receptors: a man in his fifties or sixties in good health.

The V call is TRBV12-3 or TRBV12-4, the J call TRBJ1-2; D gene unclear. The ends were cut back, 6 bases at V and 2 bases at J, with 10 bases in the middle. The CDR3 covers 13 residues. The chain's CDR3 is CASSPTCNYGYTF. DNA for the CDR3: TGTGCCAGCAGCCCGACCTGCAACTATGGCTACACCTTC.

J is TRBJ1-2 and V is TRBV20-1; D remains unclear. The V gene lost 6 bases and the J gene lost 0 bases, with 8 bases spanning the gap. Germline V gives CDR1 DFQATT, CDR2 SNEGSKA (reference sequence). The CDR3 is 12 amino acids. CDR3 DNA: TGCAGTGCACAAGAACCTAACTATGGCTACACCTTC. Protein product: CSAQEPNYGYTF.

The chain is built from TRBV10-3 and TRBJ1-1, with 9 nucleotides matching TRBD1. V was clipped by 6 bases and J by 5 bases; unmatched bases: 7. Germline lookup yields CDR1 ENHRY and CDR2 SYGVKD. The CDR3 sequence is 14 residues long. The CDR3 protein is CAISPGQGWTEAFF. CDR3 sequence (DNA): TGTGCCATCAGCCCAGGACAGGGGTGGACTGAAGCTTTCTTT.

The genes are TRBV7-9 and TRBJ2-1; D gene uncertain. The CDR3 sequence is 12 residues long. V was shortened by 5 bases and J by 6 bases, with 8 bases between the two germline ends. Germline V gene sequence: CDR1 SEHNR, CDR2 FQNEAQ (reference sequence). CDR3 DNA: TGTGCCAGCAGCGGGGTGTCCAATGAGCAGTTCTTC. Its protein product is CASSGVSNEQFF.

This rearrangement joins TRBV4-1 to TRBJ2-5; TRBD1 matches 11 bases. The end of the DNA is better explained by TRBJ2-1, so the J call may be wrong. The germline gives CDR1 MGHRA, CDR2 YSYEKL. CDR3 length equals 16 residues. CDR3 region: CASSQPDRGPQETQFF. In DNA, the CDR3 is TGCGCCAGCAGCCAACCGGACAGGGGGCCCCAAGAGACCCAGTTCTTC.

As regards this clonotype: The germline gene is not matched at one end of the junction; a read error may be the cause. The CDR3 coding sequence is TGTGCCAGCTCACCTATTCCGGGGGGGTCCACTATTGAAAAACTGTTTTTT. Translating gives CASSPIPGGSTIEKLFF. V and J are TRBV18 and TRBJ1-4; possible D gene TRBD1, 5 bases. The CDR3 consists of 17 residues. Germline CDR1 KGHSH, CDR2 LQKENI.

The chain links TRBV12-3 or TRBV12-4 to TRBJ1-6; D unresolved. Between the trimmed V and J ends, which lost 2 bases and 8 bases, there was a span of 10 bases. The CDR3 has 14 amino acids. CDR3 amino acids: CASSLRSVDSPLHF. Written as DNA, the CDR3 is TGTGCCAGCAGTTTACGGTCAGTTGATTCACCCCTCCACTTT.

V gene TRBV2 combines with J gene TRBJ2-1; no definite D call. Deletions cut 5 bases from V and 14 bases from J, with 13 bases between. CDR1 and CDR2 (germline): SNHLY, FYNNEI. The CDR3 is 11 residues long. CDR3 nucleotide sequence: TGTGCCAGCAGTTTAACTCTTCGGGAGTTCTTC. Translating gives CASSLTLREFF.

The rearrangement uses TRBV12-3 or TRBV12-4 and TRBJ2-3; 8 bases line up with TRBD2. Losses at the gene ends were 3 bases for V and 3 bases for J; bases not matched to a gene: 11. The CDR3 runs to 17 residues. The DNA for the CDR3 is TGTGCCAGCAGTTTGGGCGGGAGGCCTATTAGAACAGATACGCAGTATTTT. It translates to CASSLGGRPIRTDTQYF.

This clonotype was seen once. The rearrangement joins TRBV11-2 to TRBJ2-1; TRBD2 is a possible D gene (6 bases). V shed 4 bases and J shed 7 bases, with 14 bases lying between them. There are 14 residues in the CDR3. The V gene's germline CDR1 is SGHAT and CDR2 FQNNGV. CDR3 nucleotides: TGTGCCAGCAGCTCCCAGGGACTGACAAATGAGCAGTTCTTC. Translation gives CASSSQGLTNEQFF.

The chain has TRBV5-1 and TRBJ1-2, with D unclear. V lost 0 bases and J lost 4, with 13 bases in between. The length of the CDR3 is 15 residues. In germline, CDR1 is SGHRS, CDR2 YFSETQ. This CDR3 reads CASSLVGELSYGYTF. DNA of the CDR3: TGCGCCAGCAGCTTGGTTGGCGAGTTAAGCTATGGCTACACCTTC.

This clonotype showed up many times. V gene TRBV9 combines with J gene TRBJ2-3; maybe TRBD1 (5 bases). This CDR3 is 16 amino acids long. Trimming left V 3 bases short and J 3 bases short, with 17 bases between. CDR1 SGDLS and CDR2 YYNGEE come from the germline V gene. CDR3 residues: CASSGGRAEGTDTQYF. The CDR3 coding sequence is TGTGCCAGCAGCGGCGGCAGGGCTGAAGGGACAGATACGCAGTATTTT.

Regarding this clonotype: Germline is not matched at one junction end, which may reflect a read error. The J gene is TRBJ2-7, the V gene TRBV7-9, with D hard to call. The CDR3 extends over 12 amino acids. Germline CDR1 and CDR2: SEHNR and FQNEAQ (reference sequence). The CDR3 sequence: CAGSLVWAEQYF. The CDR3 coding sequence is TGTGCCGGCAGCTTAGTCTGGGCCGAGCAGTACTTC.

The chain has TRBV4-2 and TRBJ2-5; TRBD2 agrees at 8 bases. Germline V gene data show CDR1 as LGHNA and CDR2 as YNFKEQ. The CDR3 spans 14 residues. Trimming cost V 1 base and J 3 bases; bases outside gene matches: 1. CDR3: CASSQAGGKETQYF. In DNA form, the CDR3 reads TGTGCCAGCAGCCAAGCGGGGGGGAAAGAGACCCAGTACTTC.

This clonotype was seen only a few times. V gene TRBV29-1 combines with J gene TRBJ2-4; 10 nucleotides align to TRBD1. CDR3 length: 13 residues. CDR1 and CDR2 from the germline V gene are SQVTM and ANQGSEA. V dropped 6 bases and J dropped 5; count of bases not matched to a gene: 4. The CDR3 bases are TGCAGCGTCGCCGGGACAGGGGAAAACATTCAGTACTTC. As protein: CSVAGTGENIQYF. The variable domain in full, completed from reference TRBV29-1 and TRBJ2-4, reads SAVISQKPSRDICQRGTSLTIQCQVDSQVTMMFWYRQQPGQSLTLIATANQGSEATYESGFVIDKFPISRPNLTFSTLTVSNMSPEDSSIYLCSVAGTGENIQYFGAGTRLSVL.

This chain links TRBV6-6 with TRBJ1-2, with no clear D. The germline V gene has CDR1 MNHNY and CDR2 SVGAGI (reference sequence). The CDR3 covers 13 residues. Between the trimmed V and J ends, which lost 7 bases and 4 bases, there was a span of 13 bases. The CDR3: CASTVPGRYGYTF. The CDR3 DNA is TGTGCCAGCACCGTACCCGGTCGCTATGGCTACACCTTC.

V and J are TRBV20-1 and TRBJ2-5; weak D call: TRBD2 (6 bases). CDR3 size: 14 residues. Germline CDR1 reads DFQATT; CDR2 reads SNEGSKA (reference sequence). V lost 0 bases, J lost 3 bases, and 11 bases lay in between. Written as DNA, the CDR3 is TGCAGTGCTAGAGATACTAGCTCCGAAGAGACCCAGTACTTC. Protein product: CSARDTSSEETQYF.

The CDR3 is CASSEVGLAGYNEQFF. The CDR3 DNA reads TGTGCCAGCAGTGAGGTAGGGCTAGCGGGTTACAATGAGCAGTTCTTC. V usage is TRBV6-1 and J usage is TRBJ2-1; 8 bases agree with TRBD2. The CDR3 spans 16 residues. The V segment lost 3 bases and the J segment 4 bases; nucleotides outside the gene matches: 8. Per germline, CDR1 MNHNS and CDR2 SASEGT.

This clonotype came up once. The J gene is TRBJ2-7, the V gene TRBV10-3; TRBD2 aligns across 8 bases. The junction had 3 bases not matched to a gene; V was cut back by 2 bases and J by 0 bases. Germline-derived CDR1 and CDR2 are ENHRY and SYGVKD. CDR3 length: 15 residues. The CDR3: CAISEAGTSSYEQYF. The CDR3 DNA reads TGTGCCATCAGTGAGGCAGGGACTAGCTCCTACGAGCAGTACTTC.

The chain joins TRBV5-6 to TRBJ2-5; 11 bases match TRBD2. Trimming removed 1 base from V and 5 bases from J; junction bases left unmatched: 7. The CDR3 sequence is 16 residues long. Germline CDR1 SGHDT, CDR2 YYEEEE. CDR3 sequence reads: CASSLRLAGGVETQYF. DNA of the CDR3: TGTGCCAGCAGCTTGAGGCTAGCGGGGGGTGTGGAGACCCAGTACTTC.

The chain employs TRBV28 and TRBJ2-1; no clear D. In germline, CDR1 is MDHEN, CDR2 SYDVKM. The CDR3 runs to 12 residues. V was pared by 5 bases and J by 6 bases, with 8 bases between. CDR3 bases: TGTGCCAGCAGTGTGGTAGTCAATGAGCAGTTCTTC. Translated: CASSVVVNEQFF.

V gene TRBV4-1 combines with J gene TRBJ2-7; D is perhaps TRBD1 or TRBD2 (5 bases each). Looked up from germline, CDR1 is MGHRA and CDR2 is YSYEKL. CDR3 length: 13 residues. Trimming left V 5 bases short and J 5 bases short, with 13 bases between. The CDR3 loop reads CASSWDGIDEQYF. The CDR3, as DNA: TGCGCCAGCAGCTGGGACGGGATCGACGAGCAGTACTTC.

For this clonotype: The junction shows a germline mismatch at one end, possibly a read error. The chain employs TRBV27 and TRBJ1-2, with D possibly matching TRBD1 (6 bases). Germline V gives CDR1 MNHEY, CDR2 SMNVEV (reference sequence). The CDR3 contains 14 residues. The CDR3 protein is CASSVSGQGIGYTF. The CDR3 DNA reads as TGTGCCAGCAGTGTATCCGGCCAGGGGATTGGCTACACCTTC.

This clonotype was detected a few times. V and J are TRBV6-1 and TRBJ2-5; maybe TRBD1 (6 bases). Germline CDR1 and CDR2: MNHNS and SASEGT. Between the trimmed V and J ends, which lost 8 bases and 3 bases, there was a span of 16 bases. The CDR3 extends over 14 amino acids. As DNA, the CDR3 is TGTGCCAGCTGGGCAGGGGACCATAAAGAGACCCAGTACTTC. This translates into CASWAGDHKETQYF.

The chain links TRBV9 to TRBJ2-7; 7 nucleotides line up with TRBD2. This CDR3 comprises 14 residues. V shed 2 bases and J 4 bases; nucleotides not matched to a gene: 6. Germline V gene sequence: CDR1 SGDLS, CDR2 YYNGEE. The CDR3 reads CASSVGGGGYEQYF. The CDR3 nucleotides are TGTGCCAGCAGCGTGGGCGGGGGTGGGTACGAGCAGTACTTC.

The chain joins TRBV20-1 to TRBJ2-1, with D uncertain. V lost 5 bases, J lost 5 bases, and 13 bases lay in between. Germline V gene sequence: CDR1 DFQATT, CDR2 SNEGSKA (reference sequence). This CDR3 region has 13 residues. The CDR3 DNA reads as TGCAGTGCTCTTAATCCCCTAAACAATGAGCAGTTCTTC. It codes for CSALNPLNNEQFF.

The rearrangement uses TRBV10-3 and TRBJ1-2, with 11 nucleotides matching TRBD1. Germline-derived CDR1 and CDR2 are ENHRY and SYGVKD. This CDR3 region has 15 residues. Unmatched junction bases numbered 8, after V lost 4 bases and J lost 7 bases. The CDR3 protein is CAISGRDRGDGGYTF. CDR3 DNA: TGTGCCATCAGTGGCCGGGACAGGGGGGACGGTGGCTACACCTTC.

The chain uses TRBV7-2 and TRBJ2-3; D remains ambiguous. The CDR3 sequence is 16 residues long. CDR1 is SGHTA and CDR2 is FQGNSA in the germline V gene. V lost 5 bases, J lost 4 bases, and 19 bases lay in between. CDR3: CASSPGRPVWADTQYF. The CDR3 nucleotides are TGTGCCAGCAGCCCGGGCCGACCCGTCTGGGCAGATACGCAGTATTTT.

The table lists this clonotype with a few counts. The CDR3 DNA sequence: TGTGCCAGCAGTTTAGCGGGGGAGCCCTACGAGCAGTACTTC. Protein: CASSLAGEPYEQYF. The V and J genes are TRBV6-5 and TRBJ2-7, with TRBD2 matching 9 bases. CDR1 is MNHEY, CDR2 SVGAGI, per germline. V lost 4 bases, J lost 2 bases, and 3 bases stayed unmatched. The length of the CDR3 is 14 residues.

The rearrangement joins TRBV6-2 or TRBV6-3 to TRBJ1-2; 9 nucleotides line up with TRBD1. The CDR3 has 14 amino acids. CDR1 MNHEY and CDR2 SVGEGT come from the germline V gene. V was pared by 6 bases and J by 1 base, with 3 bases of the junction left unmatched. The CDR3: CASRMDRGNYGYTF. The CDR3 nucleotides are TGTGCCAGCAGGATGGACAGGGGTAACTATGGCTACACCTTC.

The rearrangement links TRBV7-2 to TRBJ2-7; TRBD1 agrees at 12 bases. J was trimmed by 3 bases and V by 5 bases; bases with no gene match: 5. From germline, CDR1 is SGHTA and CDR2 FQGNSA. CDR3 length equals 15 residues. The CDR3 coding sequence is TGTGCCAGCAGCCGGGACAGGGGGCTTTACTACGAGCAGTACTTC. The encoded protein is CASSRDRGLYYEQYF.

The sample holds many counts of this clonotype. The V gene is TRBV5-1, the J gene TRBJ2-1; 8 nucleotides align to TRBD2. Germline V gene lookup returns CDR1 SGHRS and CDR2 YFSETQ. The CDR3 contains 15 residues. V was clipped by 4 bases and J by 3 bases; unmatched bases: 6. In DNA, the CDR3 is TGCGCCAGCAGCCTTACTAGCGGTGGCTACAATGAGCAGTTCTTC. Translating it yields CASSLTSGGYNEQFF.